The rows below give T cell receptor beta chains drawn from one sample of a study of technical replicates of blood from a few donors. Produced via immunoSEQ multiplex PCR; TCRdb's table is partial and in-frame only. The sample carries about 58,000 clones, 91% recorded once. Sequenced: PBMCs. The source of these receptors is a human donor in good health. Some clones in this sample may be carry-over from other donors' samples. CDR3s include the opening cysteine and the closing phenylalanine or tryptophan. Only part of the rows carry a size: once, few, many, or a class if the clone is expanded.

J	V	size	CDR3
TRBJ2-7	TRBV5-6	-	CASSYPPTRLALNEQYF
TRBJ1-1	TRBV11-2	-	CASSLVLRGRSTEAFF
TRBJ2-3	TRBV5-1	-	CASRWTSGSTDTQYF
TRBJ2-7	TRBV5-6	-	CASSLYYSEQYF
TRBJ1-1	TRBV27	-	CASSFPLPQLNTEAFF
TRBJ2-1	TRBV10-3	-	CAISESRLAGIGEQFF
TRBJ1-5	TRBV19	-	CASSPQGPRASSNQPQHF
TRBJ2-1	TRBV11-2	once	CASSFLAGTGNEQFF
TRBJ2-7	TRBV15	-	CATSREAAWVPYEGQYF
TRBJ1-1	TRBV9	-	CASSPAGDYTEAFF
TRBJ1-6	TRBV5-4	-	CASSSGADSPLHF
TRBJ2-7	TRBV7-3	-	CASSLRTGGIYEQYF
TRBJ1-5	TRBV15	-	CATSTQDDQPQHF
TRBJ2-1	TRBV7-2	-	CASQAGSSYNEQFF
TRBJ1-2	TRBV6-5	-	CASSYSTGGNYGYTF
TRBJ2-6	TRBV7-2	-	CASSYRAAGANVLTF
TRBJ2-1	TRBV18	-	CASSPERYEQFF
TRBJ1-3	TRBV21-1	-	CASAGDRQGSSGNTIYF
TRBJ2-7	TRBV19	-	CASSFGTGSSYEQYF
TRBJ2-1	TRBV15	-	CATSSWTSNEQFF
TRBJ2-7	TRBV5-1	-	CASSPLYEQYF
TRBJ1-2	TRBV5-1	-	CASSLGGTGRYTF
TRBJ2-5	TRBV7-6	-	CASSTGWGLETQYF
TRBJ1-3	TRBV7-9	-	CASSLAVSGNTIYF
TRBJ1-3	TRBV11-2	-	CASSVDRTRSGNTIYF
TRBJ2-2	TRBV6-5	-	CASSPSGYTGELFF
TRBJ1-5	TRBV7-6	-	CASSRQGVNQPQHF
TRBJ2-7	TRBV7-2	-	CASSFTGGAEQYF
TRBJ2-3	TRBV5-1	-	CASSLGGSTDTQYF
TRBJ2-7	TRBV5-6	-	CASIRWEYGNYEQYF
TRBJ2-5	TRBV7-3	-	CASSRSGQETQYF
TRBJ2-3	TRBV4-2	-	CASSLNGGTGLTDTQYF
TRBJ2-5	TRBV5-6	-	CASSLAGGAAQETQYF
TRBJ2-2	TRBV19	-	CASSTRDTGELFF